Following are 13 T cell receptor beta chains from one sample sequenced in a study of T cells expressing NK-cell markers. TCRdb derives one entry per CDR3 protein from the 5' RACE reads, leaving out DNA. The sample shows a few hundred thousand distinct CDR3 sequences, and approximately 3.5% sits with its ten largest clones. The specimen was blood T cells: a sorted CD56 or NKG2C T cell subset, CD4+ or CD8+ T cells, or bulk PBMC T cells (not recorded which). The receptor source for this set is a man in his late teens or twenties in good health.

The CDR3 protein is CSAREDRGDSPLHF. V is TRBV20-1 and J is TRBJ1-6; the D gene TCRdb calls, TRBD1, cannot be checked with no DNA. The CDR3 is 14 amino acids. Germline V gives CDR1 DFQATT, CDR2 SNEGSKA (reference sequence).

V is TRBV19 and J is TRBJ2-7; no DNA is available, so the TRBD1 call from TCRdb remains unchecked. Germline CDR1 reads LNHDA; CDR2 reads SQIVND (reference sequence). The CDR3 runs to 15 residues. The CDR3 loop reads CASRAAGTGEYEQYF. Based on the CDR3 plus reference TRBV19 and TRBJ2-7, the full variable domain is DGGITQSPKYLFRKEGQNVTLSCEQNLNHDAMYWYRQDPGQGLRLIYYSQIVNDFQKGDIAEGYSVSREKKESFPLTVTSAQKNPTAFYLCASRAAGTGEYEQYFGPGTRLTVT.

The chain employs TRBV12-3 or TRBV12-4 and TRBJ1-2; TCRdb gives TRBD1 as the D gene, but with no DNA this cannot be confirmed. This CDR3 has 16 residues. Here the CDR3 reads CASSLVGHQQKYGYTF.

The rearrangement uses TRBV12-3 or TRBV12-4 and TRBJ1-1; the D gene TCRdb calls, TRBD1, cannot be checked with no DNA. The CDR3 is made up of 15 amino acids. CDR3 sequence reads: CASSFPDRGRFEAFF.

CDR3 in amino acids: CASDPFSGSNTDTQYF. J is TRBJ2-3 and V is TRBV12-3 or TRBV12-4; TCRdb outputs TRBD2, but without DNA this stays unchecked. The CDR3 has 16 residues.

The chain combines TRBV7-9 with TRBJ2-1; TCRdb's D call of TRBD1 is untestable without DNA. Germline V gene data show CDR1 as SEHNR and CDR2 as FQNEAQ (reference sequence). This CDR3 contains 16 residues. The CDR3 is CASSGGPGRSYNEQFF.

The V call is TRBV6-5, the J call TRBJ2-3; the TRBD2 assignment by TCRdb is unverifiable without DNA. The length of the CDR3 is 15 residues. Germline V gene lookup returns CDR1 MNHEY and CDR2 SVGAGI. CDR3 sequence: CASTPVAGVTDTQYF.

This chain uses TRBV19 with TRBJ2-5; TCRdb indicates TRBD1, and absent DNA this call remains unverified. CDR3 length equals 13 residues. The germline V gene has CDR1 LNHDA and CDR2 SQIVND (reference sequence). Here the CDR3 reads CASSIGAPETQYF. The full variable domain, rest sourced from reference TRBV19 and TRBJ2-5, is DGGITQSPKYLFRKEGQNVTLSCEQNLNHDAMYWYRQDPGQGLRLIYYSQIVNDFQKGDIAEGYSVSREKKESFPLTVTSAQKNPTAFYLCASSIGAPETQYFGPGTRLLVL.

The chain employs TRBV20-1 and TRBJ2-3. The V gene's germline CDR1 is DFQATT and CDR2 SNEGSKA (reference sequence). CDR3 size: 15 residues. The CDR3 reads CSANSLAPITDTQYF.

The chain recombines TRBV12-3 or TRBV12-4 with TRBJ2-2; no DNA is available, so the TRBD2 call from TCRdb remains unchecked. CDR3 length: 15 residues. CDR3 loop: CASSTTGLVVGELFF.

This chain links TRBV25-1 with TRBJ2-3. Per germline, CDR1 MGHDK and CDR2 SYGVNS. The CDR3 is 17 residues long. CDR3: CASSDYIGTSGTDTQYF.

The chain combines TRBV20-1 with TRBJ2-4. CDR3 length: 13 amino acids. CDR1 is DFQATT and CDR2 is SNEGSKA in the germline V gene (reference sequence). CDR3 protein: CSAPELAKNIQYF.

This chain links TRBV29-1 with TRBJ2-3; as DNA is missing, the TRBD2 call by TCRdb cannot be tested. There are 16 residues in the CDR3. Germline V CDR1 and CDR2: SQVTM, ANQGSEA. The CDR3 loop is CSVEAGGILLPDTQYF.